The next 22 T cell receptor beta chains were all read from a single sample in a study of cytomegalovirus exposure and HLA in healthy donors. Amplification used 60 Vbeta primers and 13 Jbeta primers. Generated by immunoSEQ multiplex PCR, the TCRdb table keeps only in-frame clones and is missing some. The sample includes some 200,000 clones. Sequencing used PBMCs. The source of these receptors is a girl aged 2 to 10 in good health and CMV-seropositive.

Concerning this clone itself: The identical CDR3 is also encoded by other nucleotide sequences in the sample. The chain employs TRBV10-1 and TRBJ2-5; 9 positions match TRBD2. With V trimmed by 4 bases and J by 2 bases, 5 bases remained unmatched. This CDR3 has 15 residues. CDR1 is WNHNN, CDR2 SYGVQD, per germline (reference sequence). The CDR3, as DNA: TGCGCCAGCAGTGCCGGGGCGGGAGGGCAAGAGACCCAGTACTTC. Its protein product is CASSAGAGGQETQYF.

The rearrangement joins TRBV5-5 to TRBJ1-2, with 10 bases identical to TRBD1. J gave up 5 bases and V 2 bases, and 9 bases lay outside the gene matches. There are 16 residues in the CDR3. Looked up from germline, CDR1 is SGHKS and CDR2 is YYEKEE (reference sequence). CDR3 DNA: TGTGCCAGCAGCTTTAGGACAGGGGGGTTGGGTTATGGCTACACCTTC. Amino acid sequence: CASSFRTGGLGYGYTF.

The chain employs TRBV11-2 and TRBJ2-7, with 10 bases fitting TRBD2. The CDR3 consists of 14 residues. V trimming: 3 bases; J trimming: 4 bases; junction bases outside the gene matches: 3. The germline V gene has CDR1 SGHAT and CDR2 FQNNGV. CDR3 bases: TGTGCCAGCAGCTTCCTAGCGGGGGCTTACGAGCAGTACTTC. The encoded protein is CASSFLAGAYEQYF.

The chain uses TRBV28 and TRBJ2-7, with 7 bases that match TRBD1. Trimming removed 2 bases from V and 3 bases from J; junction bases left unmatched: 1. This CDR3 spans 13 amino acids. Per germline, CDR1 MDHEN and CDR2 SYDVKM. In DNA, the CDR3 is TGTGCCAGCAGTTTAACAGGGGACTACGAGCAGTACTTC. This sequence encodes CASSLTGDYEQYF.

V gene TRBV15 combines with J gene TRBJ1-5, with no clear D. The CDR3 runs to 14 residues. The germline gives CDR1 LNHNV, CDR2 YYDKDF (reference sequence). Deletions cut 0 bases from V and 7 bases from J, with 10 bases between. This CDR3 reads CATSRDRKSQPQHF. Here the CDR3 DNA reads TGTGCCACCAGCAGAGACAGGAAATCGCAGCCCCAGCATTTT.

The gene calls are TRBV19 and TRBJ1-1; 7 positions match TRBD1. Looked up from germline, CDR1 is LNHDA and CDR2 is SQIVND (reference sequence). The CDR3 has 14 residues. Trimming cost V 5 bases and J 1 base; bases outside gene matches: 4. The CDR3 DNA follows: TGTGCCAGTAGTCCGACAGGGCGGAACACTGAAGCTTTCTTT. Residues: CASSPTGRNTEAFF.

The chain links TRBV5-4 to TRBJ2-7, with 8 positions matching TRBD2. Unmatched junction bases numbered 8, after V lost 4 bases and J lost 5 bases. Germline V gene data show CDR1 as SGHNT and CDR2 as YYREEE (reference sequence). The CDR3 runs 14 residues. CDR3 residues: CASSEGVAGNEQYF. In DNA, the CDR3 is TGTGCCAGCAGCGAGGGGGTAGCGGGGAACGAGCAGTACTTC.

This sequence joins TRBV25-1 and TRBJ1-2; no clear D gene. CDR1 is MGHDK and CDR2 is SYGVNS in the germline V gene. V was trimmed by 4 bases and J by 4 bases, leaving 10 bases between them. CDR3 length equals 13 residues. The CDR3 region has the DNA TGTGCCAGCAGTGCTCAGAATTTCTATGGCTACACCTTC. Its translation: CASSAQNFYGYTF.

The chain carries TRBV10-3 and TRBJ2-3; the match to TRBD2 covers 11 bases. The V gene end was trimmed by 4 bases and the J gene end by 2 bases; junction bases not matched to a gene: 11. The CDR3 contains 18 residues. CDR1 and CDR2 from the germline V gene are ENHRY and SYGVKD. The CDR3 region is CAISVPSQLAGVTDTQYF. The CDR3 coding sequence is TGTGCCATCAGTGTCCCATCGCAACTAGCGGGAGTCACAGATACGCAGTATTTT.

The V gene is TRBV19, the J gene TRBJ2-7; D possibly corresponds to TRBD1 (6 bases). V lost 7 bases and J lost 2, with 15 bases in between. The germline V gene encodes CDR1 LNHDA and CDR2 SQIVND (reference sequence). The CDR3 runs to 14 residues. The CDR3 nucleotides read TGTGCCAGTAAGCAGACAGGCTCGACCTACGAGCAGTACTTC. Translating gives CASKQTGSTYEQYF.

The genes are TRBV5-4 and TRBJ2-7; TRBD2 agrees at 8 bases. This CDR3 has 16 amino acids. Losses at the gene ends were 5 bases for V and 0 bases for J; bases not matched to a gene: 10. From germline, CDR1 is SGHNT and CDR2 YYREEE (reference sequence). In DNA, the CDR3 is TGTGCCAGCAGGGGCTTGGGGAGCGGGAGCTCCTACGAGCAGTACTTC. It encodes CASRGLGSGSSYEQYF.

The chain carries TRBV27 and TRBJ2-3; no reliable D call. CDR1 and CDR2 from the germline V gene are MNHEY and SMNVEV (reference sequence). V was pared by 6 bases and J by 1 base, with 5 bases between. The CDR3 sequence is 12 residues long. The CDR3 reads CASSIRTDTQYF. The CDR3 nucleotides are TGTGCCAGCAGCATTCGCACAGATACGCAGTATTTT.

CDR3 coding DNA: TGTGCCAGCAGTTACGCTAGCGGAGCCTACAATGAGCAGTTCTTC. It encodes CASSYASGAYNEQFF. This chain uses TRBV6-5 with TRBJ2-1; 7 nucleotides line up with TRBD2. Trimming at V came to 2 bases and at J to 2 bases, leaving 3 bases not matched to a gene. The CDR3 loop spans 15 amino acids. Per germline, CDR1 MNHEY and CDR2 SVGAGI.

The CDR3 here is CASSPLAGASYNEQFF. The CDR3 DNA follows: TGCGCCAGCAGTCCCTTAGCGGGAGCTTCCTACAATGAGCAGTTCTTC. This rearrangement joins TRBV10-1 to TRBJ2-1; 9 nucleotides match TRBD2. Germline CDR1 WNHNN, CDR2 SYGVQD (reference sequence). The junction had 6 bases not matched to a gene; V was cut back by 5 bases and J by 1 base. The CDR3 contains 16 residues.

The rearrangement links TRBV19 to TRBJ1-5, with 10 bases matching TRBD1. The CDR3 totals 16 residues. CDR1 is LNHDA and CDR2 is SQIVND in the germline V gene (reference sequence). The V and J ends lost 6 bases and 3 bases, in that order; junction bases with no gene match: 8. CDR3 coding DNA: TGTGCCAGTAGCTCTGGACAGGGGGATACCAATCAGCCCCAGCATTTT. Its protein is CASSSGQGDTNQPQHF.

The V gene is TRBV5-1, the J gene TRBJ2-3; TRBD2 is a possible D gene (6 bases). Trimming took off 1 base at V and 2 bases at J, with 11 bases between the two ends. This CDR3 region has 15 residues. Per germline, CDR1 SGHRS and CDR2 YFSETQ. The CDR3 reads CASSLRGLYTDTQYF. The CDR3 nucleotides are TGCGCCAGCAGCTTGAGGGGACTCTACACAGATACGCAGTATTTT.

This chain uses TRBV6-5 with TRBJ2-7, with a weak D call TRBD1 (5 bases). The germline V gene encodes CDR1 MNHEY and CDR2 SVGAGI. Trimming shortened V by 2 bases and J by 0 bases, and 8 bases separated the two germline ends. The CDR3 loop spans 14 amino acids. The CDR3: CASSYRQSSYEQYF. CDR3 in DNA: TGTGCCAGCAGTTACCGACAGAGCTCCTACGAGCAGTACTTC.

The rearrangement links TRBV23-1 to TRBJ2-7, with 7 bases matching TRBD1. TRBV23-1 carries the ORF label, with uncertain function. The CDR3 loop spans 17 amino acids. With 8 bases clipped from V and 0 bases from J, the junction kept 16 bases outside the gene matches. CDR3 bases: TGCGCCAGCCGGATTGGACAGGATCTCTGGAGCTCCTACGAGCAGTACTTC. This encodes CASRIGQDLWSSYEQYF.

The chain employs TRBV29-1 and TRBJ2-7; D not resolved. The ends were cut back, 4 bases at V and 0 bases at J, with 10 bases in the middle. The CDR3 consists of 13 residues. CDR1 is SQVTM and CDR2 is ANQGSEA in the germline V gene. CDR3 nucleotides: TGCAGCGTTGGTAACCAAGCCTCCTACGAGCAGTACTTC. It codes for CSVGNQASYEQYF.

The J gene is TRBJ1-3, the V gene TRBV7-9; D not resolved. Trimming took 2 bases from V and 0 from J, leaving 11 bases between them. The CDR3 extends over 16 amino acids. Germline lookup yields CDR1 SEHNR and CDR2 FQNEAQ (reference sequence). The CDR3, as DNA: TGTGCCAGCAGCTTAAAAGGCCCAGGCTCTGGAAACACCATATATTTT. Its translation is CASSLKGPGSGNTIYF. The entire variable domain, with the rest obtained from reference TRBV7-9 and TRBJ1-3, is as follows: DTGVSQNPRHKITKRGQNVTFRCDPISEHNRLYWYRQTLGQGPEFLTYFQNEAQLEKSRLLSDRFSAERPKGSFSTLEIQRTEQGDSAMYLCASSLKGPGSGNTIYFGEGSWLTVV.

The CDR3 coding sequence is TGTGCCACCGCCTTCTCAGGGGAGTCCTACGAGCAGTACTTC. Its protein product is CATAFSGESYEQYF. V and J are TRBV6-5 and TRBJ2-7, with D possibly being TRBD1 (6 bases). The CDR3 has 14 residues. V lost 10 bases and J lost 1, with 17 bases in between. Germline assignment: CDR1 MNHEY and CDR2 SVGAGI.

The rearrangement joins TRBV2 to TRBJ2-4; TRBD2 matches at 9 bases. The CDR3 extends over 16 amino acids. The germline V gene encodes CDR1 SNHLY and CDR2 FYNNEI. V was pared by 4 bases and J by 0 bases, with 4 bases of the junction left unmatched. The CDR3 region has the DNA TGTGCCAGCAGTGCCGAACTAGCGGGAGCCAAAAACATTCAGTACTTC. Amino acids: CASSAELAGAKNIQYF. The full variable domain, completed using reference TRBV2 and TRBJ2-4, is EPEVTQTPSHQVTQMGQEVILRCVPISNHLYFYWYRQILGQKVEFLVSFYNNEISEKSEIFDDQFSVERPDGSNFTLKIRSTKLEDSAMYFCASSAELAGAKNIQYFGAGTRLSVL.